The 20 T cell receptor beta chains presented below share a single source sample, sequenced in a study of blood T cells in healthy people across ages. Using a J-beta primer mix together with a sample-barcoded 5' primer, a second PCR was run for roughly 6 to 11 cycles. TCRdb analysed the 5' RACE reads with MiXCR anew, one entry per CDR3 protein. The sample yields around 1.5 million distinct CDR3 sequences, approximately 59% seen once. The sequenced sample consisted of blood. The receptor set was obtained from a man between 18 and 29 years old in good health.

The sample holds a few counts of this clonotype. V usage is TRBV28 and J usage is TRBJ2-3; D perhaps matches TRBD1 (5 bases). Trimming shortened V by 3 bases and J by 5 bases, and 12 bases separated the two germline ends. The CDR3 runs to 14 residues. Germline values: CDR1 MDHEN, CDR2 SYDVKM. In DNA, the CDR3 is TGTGCCAGCAGTTTGCCCAGGGCAGTAGATACGCAGTATTTT. This sequence encodes CASSLPRAVDTQYF.

This clonotype turned up a few times. The V call is TRBV20-1, the J call TRBJ2-3, with 7 bases that match TRBD1. Germline CDR1 DFQATT, CDR2 SNEGSKA (reference sequence). V lost 3 bases and J lost 0; bases outside the gene matches: 3. CDR3 length: 14 amino acids. In nucleotides, the CDR3 is TGCAGTGCTAGGACGGGACAGAGCACAGATACGCAGTATTTT. It specifies CSARTGQSTDTQYF.

This clonotype appeared a few times. This chain links TRBV29-1 with TRBJ2-3; D uncertain. CDR1 and CDR2 (germline): SQVTM, ANQGSEA. This CDR3 comprises 12 residues. Trimming removed 3 bases at V and 2 bases at J, with 6 bases between. The CDR3 spells CSVDIYTDTQYF. In nucleotides, the CDR3 is TGCAGCGTTGACATCTACACAGATACGCAGTATTTT.

The chain joins TRBV12-3 or TRBV12-4 to TRBJ2-5; D is possibly TRBD1 (6 bases). The V end lost 3 bases, the J end lost 4 bases, and 21 bases lay between the germline ends. The CDR3 runs to 17 residues. The CDR3 loop reads CASSFPQTTTGLETQYF. The DNA of the CDR3 is TGTGCCAGCAGTTTCCCACAAACAACCACAGGGCTAGAGACCCAGTACTTC.

The chain recombines TRBV12-3 or TRBV12-4 with TRBJ2-5; 13 bases are a match to TRBD2. The CDR3 spans 16 residues. J was trimmed by 11 bases and V by 7 bases; bases with no gene match: 16. The CDR3 is CASTKLAGGPPGEQYF. In nucleotides, the CDR3 is TGTGCCAGCACTAAACTAGCGGGAGGGCCTCCGGGGGAGCAGTACTTC.

The chain links TRBV25-1 to TRBJ1-1, with D uncertain. The V end was cut by 3 bases, the J end by 3 bases, with 2 bases between. CDR3 size: 11 residues. CDR1 and CDR2 from the germline V gene are MGHDK and SYGVNS. In nucleotides, the CDR3 is TGTGCCAGCAGTGATTACACTGAAGCTTTCTTT. The encoded protein is CASSDYTEAFF.

The J gene is TRBJ2-7, the V gene TRBV29-1; 8 bases line up with TRBD2. The CDR3 totals 15 residues. Germline lookup yields CDR1 SQVTM and CDR2 ANQGSEA. V gave up 6 bases and J gave up 0 bases; unmatched junction bases: 10. The CDR3 DNA is TGCAGCGTGCTCAAAGCGGGGGACATCTCCTACGAGCAGTACTTC. Amino acids: CSVLKAGDISYEQYF.

The rearrangement joins TRBV28 to TRBJ2-5, with D possibly TRBD1 on 6 matching bases. The tail of the sequence fits TRBJ2-7 better, so the J call may be wrong. The CDR3 contains 14 residues. CDR1 MDHEN and CDR2 SYDVKM come from the germline V gene. The CDR3 is CASRDTGLSYEQYF. CDR3 nucleotides: TGTGCCAGCAGGGATACAGGGTTGTCCTACGAGCAGTACTTC.

J is TRBJ1-2 and V is TRBV5-1; D is undetermined. The CDR3 totals 13 residues. V lost 7 bases and J lost 6, with 16 bases in between. Germline CDR1 SGHRS, CDR2 YFSETQ. Here the CDR3 DNA reads TGCGCCAGCTCTGAGGCGGGGAGCCATGGCTACACCTTC. This sequence encodes CASSEAGSHGYTF.

The chain uses TRBV7-9 and TRBJ2-7, with D hard to call. Germline CDR1 SEHNR, CDR2 FQNEAQ (reference sequence). This CDR3 has 11 amino acids. The V end lost 6 bases, the J end lost 6 bases, and 9 bases lay between the germline ends. The CDR3 loop reads CASSSATEQYF. In DNA, the CDR3 is TGTGCCAGCAGTTCAGCTACCGAGCAGTACTTC.

This clonotype was observed a few times. The rearrangement links TRBV5-1 to TRBJ2-7; D is tentatively TRBD1 or TRBD2 (5 bases each). This CDR3 is 14 amino acids long. Trimming pared 4 bases from V and 0 bases from J, leaving 11 bases between. Germline V CDR1 and CDR2: SGHRS, YFSETQ. CDR3: CASSGGRSSYEQYF. Written as DNA, the CDR3 is TGCGCCAGCAGCGGGGGACGGAGCTCCTACGAGCAGTACTTC.

The chain joins TRBV12-3 or TRBV12-4 to TRBJ1-5, with D perhaps matching TRBD1 (6 bases). This CDR3 has 14 amino acids. The V end was cut by 5 bases, the J end by 0 bases, with 8 bases between. The DNA for the CDR3 is TGTGCCAGCAGTCGACAGGATAGCAATCAGCCCCAGCATTTT. This sequence encodes CASSRQDSNQPQHF.

V is TRBV9 and J is TRBJ2-5; a possible D gene is TRBD2 (5 bases). V was clipped by 0 bases and J by 3 bases, with 9 bases between them. The CDR3 sequence is 14 residues long. The V gene's germline CDR1 is SGDLS and CDR2 YYNGEE. CDR3 DNA: TGTGCCAGCAGCGTAGGCTGGGGAGAAGAGACCCAGTACTTC. The encoded protein is CASSVGWGEETQYF. The whole variable domain, filled in from reference TRBV9 and TRBJ2-5, reads DSGVTQTPKHLITATGQRVTLRCSPRSGDLSVYWYQQSLDQGLQFLIQYYNGEERAKGNILERFSAQQFPDLHSELNLSSLELGDSALYFCASSVGWGEETQYFGPGTRLLVL.

This chain uses TRBV6-2 or TRBV6-3 with TRBJ2-7, with D possibly being TRBD2 (6 bases). This CDR3 comprises 15 residues. From germline, CDR1 is MNHEY and CDR2 SVGEGT. V was cut by 5 bases and J by 5 bases, with 19 bases left in between. The CDR3 bases are TGTGCCAGCAGTACCCCGCGGGACTCCGGGGACGAGCAGTACTTC. This encodes CASSTPRDSGDEQYF.

The chain recombines TRBV6-1 with TRBJ2-1, with D tentatively TRBD1 (6 bases). Trimming shortened V by 7 bases and J by 0 bases, and 13 bases separated the two germline ends. The germline gives CDR1 MNHNS, CDR2 SASEGT. The CDR3 runs to 15 residues. Here the CDR3 DNA reads TGTGCCAGCACCCAAACAGGGAGCTCCTACAATGAGCAGTTCTTC. Amino acid sequence: CASTQTGSSYNEQFF.

Ten or more counts support this clonotype. The chain uses TRBV20-1 and TRBJ2-5; TRBD2 is a possible D gene (5 bases). Germline V gives CDR1 DFQATT, CDR2 SNEGSKA (reference sequence). Deletions cut 1 base from V and 4 bases from J, with 16 bases between. This CDR3 region has 15 residues. The DNA of the CDR3 is TGCAGTGCTAGAGGAGGCCAGCCCGGGGTAGAGACCCAGTACTTC. The encoded protein is CSARGGQPGVETQYF.

The chain recombines TRBV6-5 with TRBJ2-7; D gene ambiguous. Trimming removed 2 bases from V and 4 bases from J, with 15 bases in between. The CDR3 has 15 residues. Germline V gene data show CDR1 as MNHEY and CDR2 as SVGAGI. The CDR3 protein is CASSYLRKDGYEQYF. DNA for the CDR3: TGTGCCAGCAGTTACCTCCGAAAAGACGGGTACGAGCAGTACTTC.

The V call is TRBV12-3 or TRBV12-4, the J call TRBJ2-3, with TRBD1 identical over 8 bases. This CDR3 is built from 14 residues. V trimming: 6 bases; J trimming: 4 bases; junction bases outside the gene matches: 6. CDR3 nucleotide sequence: TGTGCCAGCAGAAACCAGGGGGCCCCAGATACGCAGTATTTT. Protein product: CASRNQGAPDTQYF.

V is TRBV4-3 and J is TRBJ1-6; possibly TRBD1 for D (6 bases). This CDR3 contains 15 residues. From germline, CDR1 is LGHNA and CDR2 YSLEER. Trimming took 3 bases from V and 5 from J, leaving 11 bases between them. The CDR3 region has the DNA TGCGCCAGCAGCCAGGACAGCACCGATAATTCACCCCTCCACTTT. Its protein product is CASSQDSTDNSPLHF.

V usage is TRBV20-1 and J usage is TRBJ1-4; 7 bases are shared with TRBD1. CDR3 length: 14 amino acids. CDR1 and CDR2 (germline): DFQATT, SNEGSKA (reference sequence). The V segment lost 0 bases and the J segment 7 bases; nucleotides outside the gene matches: 5. CDR3 nucleotide sequence: TGCAGTGCTAGAGATATGGCAGGGGGTGAAAAACTGTTTTTT. Its translation is CSARDMAGGEKLFF.